This T cell receptor (beta chain) stems from a study of Ad26.COV2.S vaccination and SARS-CoV-2 variants. About the research overall: Ad26.COV2.S given intramuscularly, once or twice 56 days apart.

Treatment described: about 20 received Ad26.COV2.S at low or high dose, single or two shots; roughly five received placebo; per-sample allocation not given. Sampling was performed 63 days after the first vaccine or placebo injection. TCRdb's copy holds only in-frame clones and misses some; the assay was immunoSEQ multiplex PCR. This repertoire shows about 380,000 clones, under 90% found once; its top ten account for roughly 7.4%. The sequence came from a person aged 18-65 years who received the Ad26.COV2.S COVID-19 vaccine or a placebo. The source material was peripheral blood, sampled in a trial of Ad26.COV2.S vaccine versus placebo.

The CDR3 protein is CASSESAGTGDRTGELFF. The CDR3 DNA reads as TGCGCCAGCAGTGAGTCTGCCGGGACAGGGGATCGGACCGGGGAGCTGTTTTTT. V usage is TRBV10-1 and J usage is TRBJ2-2; TRBD1 matches 10 bases. This CDR3 comprises 18 residues. Trimming cost V 0 bases and J 5 bases; bases outside gene matches: 9. CDR1 WNHNN and CDR2 SYGVQD come from the germline V gene (reference sequence).